The present TCR beta chain was sequenced within a study of vaccination and CD4 T cells after COVID-19. Study background: From HCoV-229E, HCoV-OC43, HCoV-NL63 and SARS-CoV-2, overlapping spike peptides were used to stimulate the cells. Culture controls were given either a CEFX pool, an HIV-1 Nef pool, or no peptide. Study results and caveats: Relatively small numbers of convalescent patients were studied, with no early post-infection timepoints included.

To note about this clonotype: No antigen is known for it.

The assay that was used to sequence DNA from cultured CD4+ T cells was the Oncomine TCR Beta short-read assay. It was from cultured CD4+ T cells that genomic DNA was extracted. MiXCR was run by TCRdb on the PCR reads, yielding one entry per CDR3 protein. The table shows about 9,000 distinct CDR3 sequences, with about a third occurring only once. The treatment here: approximately nine-day PBMC culture with coronavirus spike peptide pools or control peptides (ViraFEST assay). Ahead of the COVID-19 pandemic (2011-2018), the CD4+ T cells of the unexposed donor were collected. T cells were expanded with peptide pools, and expanded clonotypes were identified by TCR sequencing. V was pared by 5 bases and J by 0 bases, with 5 bases of the junction left unmatched. There are 17 residues in the CDR3. The V gene's germline CDR1 is KGHDR and CDR2 SFDVKD.

This clonotype was sampled from a human donor in good health. The sample was CD4+ T cells from blood, cultured in vitro. The V gene is TRBV24-1, the J gene TRBJ2-3; 12 positions agree with TRBD2. The CDR3 nucleotides are TGTGCCACCAGTGGGAGGACTAGCGGGACGAGCACAGATACGCAGTATTTT. Residues: CATSGRTSGTSTDTQYF.